Shown below are 24 T cell receptor beta chains from a single sample sequenced in a study of OX40 agonist ivuxolimab in advanced cancers. The protocol was immunoSEQ multiplex PCR, while the TCRdb copy is restricted to in-frame clones and leaves out a portion. This sample has 52,000 or so clones, with approximately 79% found just once. Sequencing was performed on CD4+ or CD8+ T cells sorted from blood, taken in a trial of the OX40 agonist ivuxolimab. Every receptor here comes from an adult with an advanced solid tumor such as melanoma, head and neck, liver or kidney cancer.

This chain joins TRBV7-2 and TRBJ2-7, with 7 bases that match TRBD2. This CDR3 is built from 16 residues. After removal of 3 bases from V and 1 base from J, the junction contained 9 bases not matched to a gene. Germline lookup yields CDR1 SGHTA and CDR2 FQGNSA. The CDR3 sequence: CASSFKRGPRSYEQYF. In DNA, the CDR3 is TGTGCCAGCAGCTTTAAGCGGGGCCCTAGGTCCTACGAGCAGTACTTC.

V is TRBV19 and J is TRBJ2-1, with TRBD2 matching over 16 bases. The CDR3 covers 17 residues. In germline, CDR1 is LNHDA, CDR2 SQIVND (reference sequence). Unmatched junction bases numbered 8, after V lost 2 bases and J lost 10 bases. The DNA of the CDR3 is TGTGCCAGTAGTATATATGGGACTAGCGGGGGGGCCGCCGAGCAGTTCTTC. This gives the protein CASSIYGTSGGAAEQFF.

The chain recombines TRBV4-3 with TRBJ1-1; possibly TRBD1 for D (6 bases). Trimming took off 3 bases at V and 0 bases at J, with 14 bases between the two ends. Germline CDR1 and CDR2: LGHNA and YSLEER. The CDR3 length is 16 residues. This CDR3 reads CASSQDRQPLNTEAFF. The CDR3 region has the DNA TGCGCCAGCAGCCAGGACAGACAACCTTTGAACACTGAAGCTTTCTTT.

Here the CDR3 reads CAWSYRGRPYGYTF. The CDR3 DNA reads TGTGCCTGGAGCTACAGGGGCAGACCTTATGGCTACACCTTC. This rearrangement joins TRBV30 to TRBJ1-2, with 7 bases aligning to TRBD1. Losses at the gene ends were 3 bases for V and 5 bases for J; bases not matched to a gene: 9. The CDR3 consists of 14 residues. The germline V gene has CDR1 GTSNPN and CDR2 SVGIG (reference sequence).

The rearrangement uses TRBV4-1 and TRBJ2-5; TRBD2 matches 11 bases. The assigned J gene may be wrong: the sequence end matches TRBJ2-7 better. Germline V CDR1 and CDR2: MGHRA, YSYEKL. This CDR3 has 16 residues. The CDR3 region is CASSLTSGGNSYEQYF. The CDR3 nucleotides are TGCGCCAGCAGCCTCACTAGCGGGGGCAACTCCTACGAGCAGTACTTC.

The chain employs TRBV25-1 and TRBJ1-1, with a tentative D call TRBD1 (5 bases). CDR3 length: 14 residues. The ends were cut back, 2 bases at V and 6 bases at J, with 13 bases in the middle. Germline lookup yields CDR1 MGHDK and CDR2 SYGVNS. CDR3 residues: CASSETLQGAEAFF. Written as DNA, the CDR3 is TGTGCCAGCAGTGAAACTTTGCAGGGTGCTGAAGCTTTCTTT.

V is TRBV30 and J is TRBJ2-1, with 8 bases fitting TRBD2. Looked up from germline, CDR1 is GTSNPN and CDR2 is SVGIG (reference sequence). The ends lost 4 bases at V and 3 bases at J; junction bases unmatched: 8. This CDR3 region has 15 residues. The CDR3 spells CAWTVGLAGYNEQFF. CDR3 nucleotides: TGTGCCTGGACCGTGGGGCTAGCGGGCTACAATGAGCAGTTCTTC.

The chain combines TRBV27 with TRBJ2-7; D is possibly TRBD2 (5 bases). Germline assignment: CDR1 MNHEY and CDR2 SMNVEV (reference sequence). The CDR3 contains 15 residues. Trimming took off 4 bases at V and 6 bases at J, with 19 bases between the two ends. DNA of the CDR3: TGTGCCAGCAGTTCCTACTCAGGAGGTGTAGGCGAGCAGTACTTC. Residues: CASSSYSGGVGEQYF.

This chain connects TRBV2 to TRBJ2-7; D uncertain. CDR3 length equals 13 residues. The germline V gene has CDR1 SNHLY and CDR2 FYNNEI. Trimming pared 6 bases from V and 10 bases from J, leaving 19 bases between. For the CDR3, the DNA is TGTGCCAGCAGCTTTGAGCGAACTACGAAACAGTACTTC. This sequence encodes CASSFERTTKQYF.

The chain links TRBV6-1 to TRBJ2-7; D is perhaps TRBD1 or TRBD2 (5 bases each). CDR3 size: 12 residues. CDR1 and CDR2 (germline): MNHNS, SASEGT. Trimming pared 7 bases from V and 4 bases from J, leaving 11 bases between. The CDR3 region is CASNRGEYEQYF. The CDR3 nucleotides are TGTGCCAGCAATAGAGGGGAATACGAGCAGTACTTC.

The chain carries TRBV18 and TRBJ1-5; D remains unclear. V was cut by 3 bases and J by 2 bases, with 11 bases left in between. The CDR3 runs to 15 residues. CDR1 is KGHSH, CDR2 LQKENI, per germline. Here the CDR3 reads CASSPTGLGNQPQHF. DNA for the CDR3: TGTGCCAGCTCACCGACCGGCCTAGGCAATCAGCCCCAGCATTTT.

CDR3 amino acids: CASSLSGGGRVDEQFF. Written as DNA, the CDR3 is TGTGCCAGCAGCCTTTCAGGCGGGGGGAGGGTCGATGAGCAGTTCTTC. This sequence joins TRBV4-2 and TRBJ2-1, with 8 bases fitting TRBD2. Trimming took 4 bases from V and 8 from J; bases not matched to a gene: 13. The germline V gene encodes CDR1 LGHNA and CDR2 YNFKEQ. The CDR3 totals 16 residues.

V usage is TRBV7-2 and J usage is TRBJ2-1, with D unclear. The germline V and J ends were trimmed by 1 base and 4 bases, with 5 bases remaining between them. This CDR3 comprises 13 residues. The V gene's germline CDR1 is SGHTA and CDR2 FQGNSA. CDR3 sequence: CASSLGAYNEQFF. CDR3 in DNA: TGTGCCAGCAGCTTAGGGGCGTACAATGAGCAGTTCTTC.

This clone was picked up one time. The gene calls are TRBV6-5 and TRBJ2-3; TRBD1 matches 9 bases. The V and J ends lost 2 bases and 3 bases, in that order; junction bases with no gene match: 3. Per germline, CDR1 MNHEY and CDR2 SVGAGI. CDR3 size: 15 residues. DNA for the CDR3: TGTGCCAGCAGTTACGTAGGGACAGGGACAGATACGCAGTATTTT. Residues: CASSYVGTGTDTQYF.

The V and J genes are TRBV7-2 and TRBJ1-2, with D hard to call. Germline V gene lookup returns CDR1 SGHTA and CDR2 FQGNSA. The CDR3 has 13 amino acids. Trimming removed 1 base from V and 8 bases from J, with 11 bases in between. As DNA, the CDR3 is TGTGCCAGCAGCTTAGAACCCACCCCGGGCTACACCTTC. Translation: CASSLEPTPGYTF. Drawing the rest from reference TRBV7-2 and TRBJ1-2, the complete variable domain is GAGVSQSPSNKVTEKGKDVELRCDPISGHTALYWYRQSLGQGLEFLIYFQGNSAPDKSGLPSDRFSAERTGGSVSTLTIQRTQQEDSAVYLCASSLEPTPGYTFGSGTRLTVV.

This clone was seen a few times. The CDR3 coding sequence is TGTGCTAGTGGTTCCCCTCAGGGTTCCGGGGAGCTGTTTTTT. Protein product: CASGSPQGSGELFF. This rearrangement joins TRBV12-5 to TRBJ2-2; D is possibly TRBD1 (5 bases). V gave up 4 bases and J gave up 6 bases, with 12 bases separating them. The CDR3 covers 14 residues. Germline CDR1 LGHNT, CDR2 FRNRAP.

V is TRBV5-6 and J is TRBJ1-2; 7 nucleotides agree with TRBD1. CDR1 and CDR2 (germline): SGHDT, YYEEEE. J was trimmed by 8 bases and V by 0 bases; bases with no gene match: 4. The CDR3 spans 13 residues. CDR3 in amino acids: CASSLEGGRGYTF. The CDR3 bases are TGTGCCAGCAGCTTGGAAGGGGGCCGCGGCTACACCTTC.

This rearrangement joins TRBV7-2 to TRBJ2-7, with D maybe TRBD1 (5 bases). This CDR3 region has 12 residues. The germline gives CDR1 SGHTA, CDR2 FQGNSA. The germline V and J ends were trimmed by 0 bases and 9 bases, with 9 bases remaining between them. The CDR3 region is CASSLAQGAQYF. CDR3 DNA sequence: TGTGCCAGCAGCTTAGCGCAGGGCGCGCAGTACTTC.

The chain joins TRBV6-6 to TRBJ1-3; tentative D call: TRBD1 (5 bases). The V gene lost 5 bases and the J gene lost 0 bases, with 14 bases spanning the gap. This CDR3 is built from 16 residues. Looked up from germline, CDR1 is MNHNY and CDR2 is SVGAGI (reference sequence). The CDR3 nucleotides read TGTGCCAGCAGTCTCTACGGGACGGACTCTGGAAACACCATATATTTT. Amino acid sequence: CASSLYGTDSGNTIYF.

This clone has a single count. The chain carries TRBV28 and TRBJ1-4, with D uncertain. CDR1 is MDHEN and CDR2 is SYDVKM in the germline V gene. The CDR3 loop spans 15 amino acids. V was pared by 5 bases and J by 1 base, with 11 bases between. The CDR3 here is CASSPGQLTNEKLFF. The CDR3 bases are TGTGCCAGCAGTCCGGGTCAGCTAACTAATGAAAAACTGTTTTTT.

DNA of the CDR3: TGTGCCAGCAGTTTCATCCAGGGGGCGCGTCGTTATGGCTACACCTTC. As protein: CASSFIQGARRYGYTF. The rearrangement joins TRBV28 to TRBJ1-2, with TRBD1 identical over 8 bases. There are 16 residues in the CDR3. The germline V gene has CDR1 MDHEN and CDR2 SYDVKM. J was trimmed by 5 bases and V by 3 bases; bases with no gene match: 11.

This rearrangement joins TRBV18 to TRBJ1-3; D is perhaps TRBD1 (5 bases). V was trimmed by 1 base and J by 0 bases, leaving 7 bases between them. The CDR3 loop spans 15 amino acids. The germline V gene encodes CDR1 KGHSH and CDR2 LQKENI. As DNA, the CDR3 is TGTGCCAGCTCACCACTACAGGACTCTGGAAACACCATATATTTT. Translation: CASSPLQDSGNTIYF.

This chain joins TRBV7-2 and TRBJ1-2; D remains unclear. Germline V lookup: CDR1 SGHTA, CDR2 FQGNSA. The CDR3 contains 16 residues. V shed 3 bases and J shed 4 bases, with 18 bases lying between them. CDR3 amino acids: CASSFPTKTSSYGYTF. The DNA for the CDR3 is TGTGCCAGCAGCTTTCCGACTAAGACCTCAAGCTATGGCTACACCTTC.

The V call is TRBV4-3, the J call TRBJ1-2; D might be TRBD1 (6 bases). The CDR3 spans 15 residues. From germline, CDR1 is LGHNA and CDR2 YSLEER. V gave up 2 bases and J gave up 5 bases, with 15 bases separating them. The chain's CDR3 is CASSQSLGQLYGYTF. The CDR3 DNA is TGCGCCAGCAGCCAATCTCTAGGACAGCTTTATGGCTACACCTTC.